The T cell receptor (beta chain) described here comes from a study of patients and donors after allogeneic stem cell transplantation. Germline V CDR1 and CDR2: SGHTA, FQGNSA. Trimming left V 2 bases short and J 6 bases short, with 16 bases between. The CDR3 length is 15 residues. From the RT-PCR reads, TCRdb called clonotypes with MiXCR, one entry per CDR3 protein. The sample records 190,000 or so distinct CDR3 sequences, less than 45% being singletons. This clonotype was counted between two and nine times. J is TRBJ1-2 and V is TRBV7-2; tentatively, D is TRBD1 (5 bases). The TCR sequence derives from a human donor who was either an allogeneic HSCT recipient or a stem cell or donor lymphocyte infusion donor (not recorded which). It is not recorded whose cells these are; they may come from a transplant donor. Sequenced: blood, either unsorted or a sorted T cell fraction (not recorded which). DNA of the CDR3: TGTGCCAGCAGCTTAAGGGACGGGCCCCGGCATGGCTACACCTTC. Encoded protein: CASSLRDGPRHGYTF.